This T cell receptor (beta chain) was captured in a study of blood T cell repertoires in COVID-19. The method was immunoSEQ multiplex PCR; TCRdb's version includes in-frame clones alone and lacks a portion of them. Of fewer than 250,000 clones listed, over 80% are singletons. V was pared by 5 bases and J by 7 bases, with 10 bases of the junction left unmatched. Per germline, CDR1 MNHEY and CDR2 SVGEGT. This CDR3 region has 15 residues. The chain employs TRBV6-2 or TRBV6-3 and TRBJ1-1; 10 bases line up with TRBD1. Sequenced material: peripheral blood. The receptor was isolated from a man younger than 45 with COVID-19, enrolled during active disease. DNA for the CDR3: TGTGCCAGCAGTCGCCCTGACAGGGGGCTAGGTGAAGCTTTCTTT. It yields the protein CASSRPDRGLGEAFF.